This T cell receptor beta chain was captured by sequencing in a study of blood T cell repertoires in COVID-19. On the study more broadly: T cells, B-cell-depleted T cells, or PBMCs supplied cDNA or gDNA.

Germline V gives CDR1 SGHAT, CDR2 FQNNGV. This CDR3 has 17 residues. The germline V and J ends were trimmed by 1 base and 4 bases, with 17 bases remaining between them. Profiling relied on immunoSEQ multiplex PCR, and the TCRdb table lists in-frame clones only, not all of them. The repertoire holds tens of thousands of clones, with 86% as singletons. The sequence was obtained from a man in his fifties with active or convalescent COVID-19. What was sequenced was peripheral blood. This chain connects TRBV11-2 to TRBJ2-1; perhaps TRBD2 as D (6 bases). The chain's CDR3 is CASSLARSRGGYNEQFF. The CDR3 nucleotides are TGTGCCAGCAGCTTAGCCCGCTCGCGGGGCGGTTACAATGAGCAGTTCTTC.